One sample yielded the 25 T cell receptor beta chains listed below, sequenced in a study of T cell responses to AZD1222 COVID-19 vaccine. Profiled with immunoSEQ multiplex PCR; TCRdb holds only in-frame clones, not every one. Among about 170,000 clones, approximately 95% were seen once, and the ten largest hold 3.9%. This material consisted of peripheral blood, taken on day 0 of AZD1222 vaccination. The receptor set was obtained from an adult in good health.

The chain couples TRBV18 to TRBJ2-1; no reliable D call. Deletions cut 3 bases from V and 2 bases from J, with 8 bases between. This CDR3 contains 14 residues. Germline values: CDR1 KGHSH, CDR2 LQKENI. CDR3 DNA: TGTGCCAGCTCACCCCCAAAACCCTACAATGAGCAGTTCTTC. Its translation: CASSPPKPYNEQFF.

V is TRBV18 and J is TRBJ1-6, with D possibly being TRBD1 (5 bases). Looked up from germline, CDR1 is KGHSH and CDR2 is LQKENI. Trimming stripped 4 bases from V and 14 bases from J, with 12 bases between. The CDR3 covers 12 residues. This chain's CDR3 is CASSLREGSLHF. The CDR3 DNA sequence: TGTGCCAGCTCACTCAGGGAGGGATCCCTCCACTTT.

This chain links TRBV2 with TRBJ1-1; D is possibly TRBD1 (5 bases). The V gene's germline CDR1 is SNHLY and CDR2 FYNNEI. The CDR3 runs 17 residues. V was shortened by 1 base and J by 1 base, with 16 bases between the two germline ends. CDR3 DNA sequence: TGTGCCAGCAGTGAAGTTGGTGGTTCAGGGCCGAACACTGAAGCTTTCTTT. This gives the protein CASSEVGGSGPNTEAFF. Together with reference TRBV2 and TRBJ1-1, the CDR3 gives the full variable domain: EPEVTQTPSHQVTQMGQEVILRCVPISNHLYFYWYRQILGQKVEFLVSFYNNEISEKSEIFDDQFSVERPDGSNFTLKIRSTKLEDSAMYFCASSEVGGSGPNTEAFFGQGTRLTVV.

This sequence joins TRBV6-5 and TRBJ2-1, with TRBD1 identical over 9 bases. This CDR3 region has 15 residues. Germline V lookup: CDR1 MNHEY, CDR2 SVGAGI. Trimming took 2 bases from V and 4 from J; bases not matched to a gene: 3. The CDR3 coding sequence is TGTGCCAGCAGTTACCGGGACAGGGTGTACAATGAGCAGTTCTTC. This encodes CASSYRDRVYNEQFF.

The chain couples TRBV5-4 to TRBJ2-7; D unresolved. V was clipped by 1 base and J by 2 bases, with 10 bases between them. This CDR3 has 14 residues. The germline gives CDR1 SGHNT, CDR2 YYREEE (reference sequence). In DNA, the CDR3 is TGTGCCAGCAGCTTGTTGGGTAGGACCTACGAGCAGTACTTC. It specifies CASSLLGRTYEQYF.

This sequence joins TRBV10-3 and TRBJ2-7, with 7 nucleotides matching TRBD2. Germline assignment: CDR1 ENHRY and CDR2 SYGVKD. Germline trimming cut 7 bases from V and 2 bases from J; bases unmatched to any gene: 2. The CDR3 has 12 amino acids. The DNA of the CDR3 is TGTGCCATCAACAGCGGGGCCTACGAGCAGTACTTC. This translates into CAINSGAYEQYF.

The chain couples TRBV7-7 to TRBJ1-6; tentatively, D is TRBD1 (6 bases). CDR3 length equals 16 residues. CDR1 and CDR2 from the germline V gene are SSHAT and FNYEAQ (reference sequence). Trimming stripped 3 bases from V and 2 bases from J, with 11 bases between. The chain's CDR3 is CASSLSQGPYNSPLHF. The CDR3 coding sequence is TGTGCCAGCAGCTTGTCACAGGGCCCCTATAATTCACCCCTCCACTTT.

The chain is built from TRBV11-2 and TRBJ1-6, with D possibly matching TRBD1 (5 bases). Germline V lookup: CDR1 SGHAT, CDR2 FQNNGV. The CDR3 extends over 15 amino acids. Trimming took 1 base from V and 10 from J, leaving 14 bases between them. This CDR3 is CASSLVVLRASPLHF. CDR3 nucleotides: TGTGCCAGCAGCTTAGTCGTTCTCAGGGCCTCACCCCTCCACTTT.

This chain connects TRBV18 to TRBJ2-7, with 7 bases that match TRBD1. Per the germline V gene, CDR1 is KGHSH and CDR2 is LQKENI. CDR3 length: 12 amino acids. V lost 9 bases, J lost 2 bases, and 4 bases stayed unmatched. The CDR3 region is CASRGQAYEQYF. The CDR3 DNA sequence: TGTGCCAGTAGAGGACAGGCCTACGAGCAGTACTTC. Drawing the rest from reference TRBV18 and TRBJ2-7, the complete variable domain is NAGVMQNPRHLVRRRGQEARLRCSPMKGHSHVYWYRQLPEEGLKFMVYLQKENIIDESGMPKERFSAEFPKEGPSILRIQQVVRGDSAAYFCASRGQAYEQYFGPGTRLTVT.

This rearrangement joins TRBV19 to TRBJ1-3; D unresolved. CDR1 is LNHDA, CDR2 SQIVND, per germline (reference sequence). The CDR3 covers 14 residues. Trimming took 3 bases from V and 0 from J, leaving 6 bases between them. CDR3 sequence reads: CASSIVSSGNTIYF. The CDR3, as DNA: TGTGCCAGTAGTATCGTCAGCTCTGGAAACACCATATATTTT.

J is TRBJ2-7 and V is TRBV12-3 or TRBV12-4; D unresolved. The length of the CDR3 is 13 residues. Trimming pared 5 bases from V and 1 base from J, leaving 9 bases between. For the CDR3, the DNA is TGTGCCAGCAGTCCCAGGAGTTCCTACGAGCAGTACTTC. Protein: CASSPRSSYEQYF.

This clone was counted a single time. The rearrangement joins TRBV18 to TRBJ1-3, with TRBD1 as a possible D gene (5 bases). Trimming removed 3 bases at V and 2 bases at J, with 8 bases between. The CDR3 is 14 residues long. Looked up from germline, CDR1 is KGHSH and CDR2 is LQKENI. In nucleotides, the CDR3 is TGTGCCAGCTCACCTGGGACTGCTGGAAACACCATATATTTT. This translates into CASSPGTAGNTIYF. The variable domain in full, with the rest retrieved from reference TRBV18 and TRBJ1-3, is NAGVMQNPRHLVRRRGQEARLRCSPMKGHSHVYWYRQLPEEGLKFMVYLQKENIIDESGMPKERFSAEFPKEGPSILRIQQVVRGDSAAYFCASSPGTAGNTIYFGEGSWLTVV.

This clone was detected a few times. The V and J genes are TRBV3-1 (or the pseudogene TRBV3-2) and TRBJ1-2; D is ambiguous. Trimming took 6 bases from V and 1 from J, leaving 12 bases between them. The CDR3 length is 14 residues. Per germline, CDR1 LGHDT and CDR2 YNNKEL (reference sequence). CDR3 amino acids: CASSPVAVNYGYTF. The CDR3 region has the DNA TGTGCCAGCAGTCCTGTCGCTGTTAACTATGGCTACACCTTC.

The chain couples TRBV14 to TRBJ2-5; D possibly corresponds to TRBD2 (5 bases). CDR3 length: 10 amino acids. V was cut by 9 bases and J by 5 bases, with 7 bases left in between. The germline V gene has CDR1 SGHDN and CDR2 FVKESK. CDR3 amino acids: CARSGETQYF. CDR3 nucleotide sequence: TGTGCCAGGAGCGGCGAGACCCAGTACTTC.

This CDR3 reads CASSLASSASSGNTIYF. CDR3 nucleotides: TGCGCCAGCAGCTTGGCCTCTTCCGCCAGCTCTGGAAACACCATATATTTT. The rearrangement joins TRBV5-1 to TRBJ1-3; D is uncertain. The germline V gene encodes CDR1 SGHRS and CDR2 YFSETQ. The V end was cut by 0 bases, the J end by 0 bases, with 13 bases between. CDR3 length: 17 residues.

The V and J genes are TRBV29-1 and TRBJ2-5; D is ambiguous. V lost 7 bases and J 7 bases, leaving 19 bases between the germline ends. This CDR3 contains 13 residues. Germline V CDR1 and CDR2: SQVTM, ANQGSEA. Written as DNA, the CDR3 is TGCAGCGCCGACGAGAAGGTGGTAGGGACCCAGTACTTC. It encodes CSADEKVVGTQYF.

In DNA form, the CDR3 reads TGTGCCAGCACCCGAAGACCAGGGACCATCTCTGGGGCCAACGTCCTGACTTTC. This sequence encodes CASTRRPGTISGANVLTF. The chain links TRBV3-1 (or the pseudogene TRBV3-2) to TRBJ2-6; D possibly matches TRBD1 or TRBD2 (5 bases each). V dropped 7 bases and J dropped 0 bases, with 19 bases sitting between them. The CDR3 consists of 18 residues. The germline V gene encodes CDR1 LGHDT and CDR2 YNNKEL (reference sequence).

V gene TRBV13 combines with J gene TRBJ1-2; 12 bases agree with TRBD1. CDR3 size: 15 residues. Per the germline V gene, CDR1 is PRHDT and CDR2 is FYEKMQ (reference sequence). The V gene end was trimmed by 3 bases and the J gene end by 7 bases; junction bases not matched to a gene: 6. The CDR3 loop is CASSLTGTGGGGYTF. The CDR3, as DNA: TGTGCCAGCAGCTTGACAGGGACAGGGGGCGGTGGCTACACCTTC.

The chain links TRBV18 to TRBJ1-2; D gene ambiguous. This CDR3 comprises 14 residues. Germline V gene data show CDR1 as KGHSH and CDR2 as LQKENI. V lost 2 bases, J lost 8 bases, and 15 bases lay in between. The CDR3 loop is CASSPGPGSGGYTF. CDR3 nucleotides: TGTGCCAGCTCACCAGGTCCCGGATCGGGGGGCTACACCTTC.

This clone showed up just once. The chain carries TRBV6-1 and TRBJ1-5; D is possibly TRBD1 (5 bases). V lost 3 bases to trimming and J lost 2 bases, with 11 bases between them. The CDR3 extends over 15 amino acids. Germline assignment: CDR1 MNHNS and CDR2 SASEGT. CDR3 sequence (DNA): TGTGCCAGCAGTGATCGTCAGGGTGGCAATCAGCCCCAGCATTTT. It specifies CASSDRQGGNQPQHF.

CDR3 DNA: TGTGCCTGGGGAAGAGAGCATGGCTACACCTTC. Amino acids: CAWGREHGYTF. The chain has TRBV30 and TRBJ1-2; D is unclear. The V gene lost 5 bases and the J gene lost 6 bases, with 10 bases spanning the gap. This CDR3 is 11 amino acids long. Per germline, CDR1 GTSNPN and CDR2 SVGIG (reference sequence).

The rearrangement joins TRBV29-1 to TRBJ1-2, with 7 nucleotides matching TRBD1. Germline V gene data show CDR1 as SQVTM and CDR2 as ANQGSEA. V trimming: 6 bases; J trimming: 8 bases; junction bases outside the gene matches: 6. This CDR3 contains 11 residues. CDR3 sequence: CSVQGSSGYTF. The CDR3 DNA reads TGCAGCGTACAGGGGTCAAGCGGCTACACCTTC.

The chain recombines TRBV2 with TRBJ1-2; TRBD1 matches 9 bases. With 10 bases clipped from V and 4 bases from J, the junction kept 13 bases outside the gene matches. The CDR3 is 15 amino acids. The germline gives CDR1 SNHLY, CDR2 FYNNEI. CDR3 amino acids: CATSPGTGRSYGYTF. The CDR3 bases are TGTGCCACTTCTCCCGGGACAGGGCGTTCCTATGGCTACACCTTC.

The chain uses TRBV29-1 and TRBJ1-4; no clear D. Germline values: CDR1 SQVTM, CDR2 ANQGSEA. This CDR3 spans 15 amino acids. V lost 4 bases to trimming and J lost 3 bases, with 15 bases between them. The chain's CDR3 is CSVVFGRSANEKLFF. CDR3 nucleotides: TGCAGCGTTGTATTCGGACGGTCGGCTAATGAAAAACTGTTTTTT.

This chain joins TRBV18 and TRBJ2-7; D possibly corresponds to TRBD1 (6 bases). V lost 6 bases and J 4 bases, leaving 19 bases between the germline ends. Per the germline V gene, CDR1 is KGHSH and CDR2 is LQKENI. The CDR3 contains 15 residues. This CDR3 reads CASSPARTVDYEQYF. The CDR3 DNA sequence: TGTGCCAGCTCGCCCGCCCGGACAGTTGATTACGAGCAGTACTTC.